This TCR beta chain was identified in a study of T cell repertoires in cytomegalovirus infection. Study as a whole: Well-studied HLA-B-restricted CMV epitopes were used in the study alongside recently identified HLA-C-restricted ones.

This clonotype has only a few counts. What it binds is not known. CDR3 length: 18 amino acids. V was clipped by 6 bases and J by 4 bases; unmatched bases: 12. CDR1 SGHTA and CDR2 FQGNSA come from the germline V gene. TCRdb re-derived calls from the reads in MiXCR, one entry per CDR3 protein. The sample has more than 250,000 distinct CDR3 sequences; 20% to 25% are singletons. V gene TRBV7-2 combines with J gene TRBJ2-3; TRBD2 matches 14 bases. The material was cultured PBMCs, obtained from culture after CMV antigen stimulation. The TCR comes from a human donor in good health (CMV status not recorded). Some clones in this sample may be carry-over from other donors' samples. CDR3 protein: CASRNKGLAGAQSDTQYF. CDR3 nucleotides: TGTGCCAGCAGAAATAAGGGACTAGCGGGAGCTCAGTCAGATACGCAGTATTTT.